Following are 7 T cell receptor beta chains from one sample sequenced in a study of human T cells and chemical hapten exposure. As for time point: pre-sensitization, week 0. Treatment denoted: therapeutic diphenylcyclopropenone sensitization with weekly scalp DPC. Blood, whole and unfractionated, served as the source for total RNA extraction. TCRdb reanalysed the RACE reads using MiXCR and keeps one entry per CDR3 protein. The table has 40,000 or so distinct CDR3 sequences, 12% seen once. Sequences were derived from whole blood, sampled in connection with sensitization to the hapten diphenylcyclopropenone (DPC). Source of these receptors: a woman aged 40 to 50 with alopecia areata. Some clones in this sample may be carry-over from other donors' samples.

This clonotype has only a few counts. The rearrangement links TRBV7-9 to TRBJ1-6, with a possible D match to TRBD1 (5 bases). CDR3 length equals 15 residues. V was cut by 1 base and J by 13 bases, with 17 bases left in between. Germline V gene sequence: CDR1 SEHNR, CDR2 FQNEAQ (reference sequence). The CDR3: CASSLEASDSTPLHF. In DNA form, the CDR3 reads TGTGCCAGCAGCTTAGAGGCCTCTGACAGTACTCCCCTCCACTTT. Full variable domain (outside the CDR3, taken from reference TRBV7-9 and TRBJ1-6): DTGVSQNPRHKITKRGQNVTFRCDPISEHNRLYWYRQTLGQGPEFLTYFQNEAQLEKSRLLSDRFSAERPKGSFSTLEIQRTEQGDSAMYLCASSLEASDSTPLHFGNGTRLTVT.

This clonotype is medium-sized (0.01 to 0.1%) by share. The genes are TRBV28 and TRBJ2-7, with D perhaps TRBD1 (5 bases). V gave up 7 bases and J gave up 3 bases, with 13 bases separating them. The CDR3 length is 13 residues. Germline V gives CDR1 MDHEN, CDR2 SYDVKM. In DNA form, the CDR3 reads TGTGCCAGCACCGTAGGGGCAAGCTACGAGCAGTACTTC. Residues: CASTVGASYEQYF. Drawing the rest from reference TRBV28 and TRBJ2-7, the complete variable domain is DVKVTQSSRYLVKRTGEKVFLECVQDMDHENMFWYRQDPGLGLRLIYFSYDVKMKEKGDIPEGYSVSREKKERFSLILESASTNQTSMYLCASTVGASYEQYFGPGTRLTVT.

This clonotype was detected ten times or more. The chain links TRBV11-2 to TRBJ1-4, with 10 bases that match TRBD1. V lost 5 bases to trimming and J lost 8 bases; unmatched junction nucleotides: 5. CDR3 length: 14 amino acids. Germline V gene lookup returns CDR1 SGHAT and CDR2 FQNNGV. CDR3 sequence (DNA): TGTGCCAGCAGCCGGGACAGGGGAGGGGAAAAACTGTTTTTT. It yields the protein CASSRDRGGEKLFF.

This clonotype was observed a handful of times. The CDR3 DNA is TGCAGCGTCGCACAGGGGGCGGCGGAGACCCAGTACTTC. Translated, it gives CSVAQGAAETQYF. The chain carries TRBV29-1 and TRBJ2-5; 9 bases are shared with TRBD1. CDR1 SQVTM and CDR2 ANQGSEA come from the germline V gene. This CDR3 has 13 amino acids. V shed 6 bases, J shed 5 bases, and the junction held 7 bases outside the gene matches.

This clonotype was seen many times. This rearrangement joins TRBV6-6 to TRBJ2-2; TRBD1 aligns across 7 bases. CDR1 and CDR2 from the germline V gene are MNHNY and SVGAGI (reference sequence). This CDR3 has 15 amino acids. The J segment lost 5 bases and the V segment lost 6 bases, leaving 9 bases of the junction unmatched. The CDR3 loop is CASRRGTGATGELFF. The CDR3 DNA reads as TGTGCCAGCAGGAGGGGAACAGGGGCGACCGGGGAGCTGTTTTTT.

This chain connects TRBV20-1 to TRBJ2-2, with 7 bases aligning to TRBD1. Losses at the gene ends were 1 base for V and 6 bases for J; bases not matched to a gene: 5. The length of the CDR3 is 14 residues. CDR1 and CDR2 from the germline V gene are DFQATT and SNEGSKA (reference sequence). CDR3 sequence: CSARGHRGAGELFF. The CDR3 DNA is TGCAGTGCTAGAGGTCACAGGGGAGCCGGGGAGCTGTTTTTT.

This clonotype was counted many times. This chain connects TRBV11-3 to TRBJ2-3, with 9 bases fitting TRBD1. The CDR3 has 16 residues. CDR1 and CDR2 from the germline V gene are SGHNT and YENEEA. Trimming removed 3 bases from V and 2 bases from J; junction bases left unmatched: 6. The CDR3 DNA follows: TGTGCCAGCAGCTTCGGGACAGGGATGGCCACAGATACGCAGTATTTT. Its translation: CASSFGTGMATDTQYF. The entire variable domain, with the rest obtained from reference TRBV11-3 and TRBJ2-3, is as follows: EAGVVQSPRYKIIEKKQPVAFWCNPISGHNTLYWYLQNLGQGPELLIRYENEEAVDDSQLPKDRFSAERLKGVDSTLKIQPAELGDSAVYLCASSFGTGMATDTQYFGPGTRLTVL.